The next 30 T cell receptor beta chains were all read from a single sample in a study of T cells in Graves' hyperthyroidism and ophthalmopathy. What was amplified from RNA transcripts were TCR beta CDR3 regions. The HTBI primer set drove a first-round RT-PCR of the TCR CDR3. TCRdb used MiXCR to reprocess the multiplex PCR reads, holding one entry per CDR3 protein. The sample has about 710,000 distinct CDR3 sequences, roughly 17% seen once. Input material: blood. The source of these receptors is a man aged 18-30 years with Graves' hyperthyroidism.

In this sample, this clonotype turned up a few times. CDR3 nucleotide sequence: TGTGCCAGCAGTTACTCGCAGTTGAGGGTCCGCCACGAGCAGTACTTC. The encoded protein is CASSYSQLRVRHEQYF. The rearrangement uses TRBV6-2 or TRBV6-3 and TRBJ2-7, with TRBD2 as a possible D gene (5 bases). Between the trimmed V and J ends, which lost 0 bases and 5 bases, there was a span of 17 bases. Germline assignment: CDR1 MNHEY and CDR2 SVGEGT. The CDR3 spans 16 residues.

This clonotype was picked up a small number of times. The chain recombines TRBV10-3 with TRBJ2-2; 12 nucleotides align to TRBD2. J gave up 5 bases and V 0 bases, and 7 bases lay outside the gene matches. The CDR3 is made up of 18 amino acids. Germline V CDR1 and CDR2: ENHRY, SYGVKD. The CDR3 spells CAISESVTSGSRTGELFF. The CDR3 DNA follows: TGTGCCATCAGTGAGTCGGTGACTAGCGGGAGCAGGACCGGGGAGCTGTTTTTT.

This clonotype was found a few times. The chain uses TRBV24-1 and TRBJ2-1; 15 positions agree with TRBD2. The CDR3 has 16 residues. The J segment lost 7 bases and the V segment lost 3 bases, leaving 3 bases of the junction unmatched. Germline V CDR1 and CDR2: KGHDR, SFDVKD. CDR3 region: CATSDPGLAGGNEQFF. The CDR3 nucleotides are TGTGCCACCAGTGATCCGGGACTAGCGGGAGGTAATGAGCAGTTCTTC.

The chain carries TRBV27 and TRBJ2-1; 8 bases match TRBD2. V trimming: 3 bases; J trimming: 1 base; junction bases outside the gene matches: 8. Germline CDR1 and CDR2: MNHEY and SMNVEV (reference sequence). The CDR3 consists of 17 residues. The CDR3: CASSFVSGSTSYNEQFF. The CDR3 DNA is TGTGCCAGCAGTTTCGTGAGCGGGAGTACGTCCTACAATGAGCAGTTCTTC.

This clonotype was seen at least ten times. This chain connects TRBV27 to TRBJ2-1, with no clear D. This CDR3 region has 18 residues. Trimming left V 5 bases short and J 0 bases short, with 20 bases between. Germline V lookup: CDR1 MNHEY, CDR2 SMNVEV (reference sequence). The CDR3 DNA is TGTGCCAGCAGTCCGCTCGCTCTGACGAGTAGCTCCTACAATGAGCAGTTCTTC. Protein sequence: CASSPLALTSSSYNEQFF.

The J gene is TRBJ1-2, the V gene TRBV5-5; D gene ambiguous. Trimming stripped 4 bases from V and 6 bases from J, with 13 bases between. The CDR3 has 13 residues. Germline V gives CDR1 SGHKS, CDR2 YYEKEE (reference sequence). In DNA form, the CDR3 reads TGTGCCAGCAGCCCCTTTTCGGCAGATGGCTACACCTTC. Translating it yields CASSPFSADGYTF.

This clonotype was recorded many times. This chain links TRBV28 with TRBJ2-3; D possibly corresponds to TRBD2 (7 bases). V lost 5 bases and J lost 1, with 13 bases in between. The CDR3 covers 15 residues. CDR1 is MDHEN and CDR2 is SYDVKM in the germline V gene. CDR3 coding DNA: TGTGCCAGCAGTACCGGGGGGCGGCGCACAGATACGCAGTATTTT. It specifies CASSTGGRRTDTQYF. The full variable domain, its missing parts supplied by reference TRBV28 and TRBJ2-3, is DVKVTQSSRYLVKRTGEKVFLECVQDMDHENMFWYRQDPGLGLRLIYFSYDVKMKEKGDIPEGYSVSREKKERFSLILESASTNQTSMYLCASSTGGRRTDTQYFGPGTRLTVL.

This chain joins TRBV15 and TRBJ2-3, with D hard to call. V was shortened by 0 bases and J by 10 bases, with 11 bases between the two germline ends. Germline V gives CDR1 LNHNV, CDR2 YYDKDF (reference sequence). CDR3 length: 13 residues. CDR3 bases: TGTGCCACCAGCAGAGATTTGGTAGTCGCGCAGTATTTT. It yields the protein CATSRDLVVAQYF.

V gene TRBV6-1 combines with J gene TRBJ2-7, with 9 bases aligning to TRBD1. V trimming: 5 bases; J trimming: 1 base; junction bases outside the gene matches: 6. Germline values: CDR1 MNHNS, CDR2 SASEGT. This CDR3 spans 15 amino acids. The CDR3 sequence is CASSLRTGVSYEQYF. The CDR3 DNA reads TGTGCCAGCAGTCTAAGGACAGGGGTATCCTACGAGCAGTACTTC.

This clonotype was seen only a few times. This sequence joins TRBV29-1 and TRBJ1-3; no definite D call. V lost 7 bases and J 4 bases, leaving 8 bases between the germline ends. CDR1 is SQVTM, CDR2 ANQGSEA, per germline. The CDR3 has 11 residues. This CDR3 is CSGMEGNTIYF. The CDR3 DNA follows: TGCAGCGGGATGGAAGGAAACACCATATATTTT.

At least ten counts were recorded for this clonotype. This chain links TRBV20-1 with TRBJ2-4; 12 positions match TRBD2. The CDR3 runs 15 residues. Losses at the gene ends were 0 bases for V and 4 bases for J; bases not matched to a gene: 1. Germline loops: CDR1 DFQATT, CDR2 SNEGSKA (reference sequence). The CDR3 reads CSARDLAGGKNIQYF. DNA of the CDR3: TGCAGTGCTAGAGACCTAGCGGGAGGGAAAAACATTCAGTACTTC.

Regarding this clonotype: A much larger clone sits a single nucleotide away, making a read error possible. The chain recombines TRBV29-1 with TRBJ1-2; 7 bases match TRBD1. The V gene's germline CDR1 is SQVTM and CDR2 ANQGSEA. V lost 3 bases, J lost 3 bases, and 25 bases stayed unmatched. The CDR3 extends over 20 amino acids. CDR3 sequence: CSVEGTAPSDIGSRYYGYTF. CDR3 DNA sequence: TGCAGCGTTGAGGGGACAGCCCCCTCCGACATTGGCAGCCGGTACTATGGCTACACCTTC.

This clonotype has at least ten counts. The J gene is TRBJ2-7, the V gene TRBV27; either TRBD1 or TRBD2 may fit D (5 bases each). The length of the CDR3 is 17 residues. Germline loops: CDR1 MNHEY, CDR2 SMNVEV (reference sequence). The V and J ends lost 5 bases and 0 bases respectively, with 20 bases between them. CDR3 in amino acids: CASSGTGKGKVSYEQYF. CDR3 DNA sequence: TGTGCCAGCAGTGGGACCGGGAAAGGGAAAGTCTCCTACGAGCAGTACTTC.

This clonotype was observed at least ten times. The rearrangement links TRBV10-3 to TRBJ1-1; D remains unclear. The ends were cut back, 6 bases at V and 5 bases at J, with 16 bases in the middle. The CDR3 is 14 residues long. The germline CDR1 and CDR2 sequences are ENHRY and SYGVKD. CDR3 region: CAIRFGPGRTEAFF. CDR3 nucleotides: TGTGCCATCAGGTTTGGGCCGGGGAGAACTGAAGCTTTCTTT.

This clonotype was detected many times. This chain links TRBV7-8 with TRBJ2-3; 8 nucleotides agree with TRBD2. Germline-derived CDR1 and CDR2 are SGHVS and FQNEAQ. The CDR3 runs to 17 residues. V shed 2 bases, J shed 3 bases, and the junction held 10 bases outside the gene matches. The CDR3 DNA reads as TGTGCCAGCAGCTTACCGACTAGCGCACGCAAGACAGATACGCAGTATTTT. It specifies CASSLPTSARKTDTQYF.

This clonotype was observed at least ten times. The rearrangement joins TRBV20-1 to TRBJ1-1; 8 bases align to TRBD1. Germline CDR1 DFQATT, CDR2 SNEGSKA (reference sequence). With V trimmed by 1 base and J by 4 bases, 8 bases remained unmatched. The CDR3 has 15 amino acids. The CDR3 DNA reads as TGCAGTGCTAGAGCTGACAGGGGAGGTTTCACTGAAGCTTTCTTT. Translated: CSARADRGGFTEAFF.

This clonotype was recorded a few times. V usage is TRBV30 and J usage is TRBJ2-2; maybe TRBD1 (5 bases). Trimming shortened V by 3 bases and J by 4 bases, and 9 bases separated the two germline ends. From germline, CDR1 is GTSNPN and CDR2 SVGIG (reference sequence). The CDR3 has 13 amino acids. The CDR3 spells CAWRGAVTGELFF. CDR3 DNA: TGTGCCTGGAGAGGGGCGGTCACCGGGGAGCTGTTTTTT.

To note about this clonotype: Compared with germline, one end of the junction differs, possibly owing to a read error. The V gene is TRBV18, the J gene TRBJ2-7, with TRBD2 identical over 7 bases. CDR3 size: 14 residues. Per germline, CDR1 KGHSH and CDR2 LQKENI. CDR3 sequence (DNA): TGTGCCAGCTCACTGCCGGGACTATCCTACGAGCGGTACTTC. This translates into CASSLPGLSYERYF.

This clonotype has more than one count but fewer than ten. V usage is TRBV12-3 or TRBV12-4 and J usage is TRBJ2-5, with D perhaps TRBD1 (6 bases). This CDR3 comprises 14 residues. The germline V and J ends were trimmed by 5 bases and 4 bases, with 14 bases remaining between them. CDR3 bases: TGTGCCAGCAGTCAGGGGCCAGAACCAGAGACCCAGTACTTC. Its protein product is CASSQGPEPETQYF.

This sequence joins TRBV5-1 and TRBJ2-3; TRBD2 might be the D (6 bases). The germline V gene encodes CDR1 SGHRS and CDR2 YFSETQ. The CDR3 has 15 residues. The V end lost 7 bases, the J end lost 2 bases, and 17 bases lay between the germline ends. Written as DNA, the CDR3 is TGCGCCAGCGCCCCTGGTAGCGGATACACAGATACGCAGTATTTT. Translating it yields CASAPGSGYTDTQYF.

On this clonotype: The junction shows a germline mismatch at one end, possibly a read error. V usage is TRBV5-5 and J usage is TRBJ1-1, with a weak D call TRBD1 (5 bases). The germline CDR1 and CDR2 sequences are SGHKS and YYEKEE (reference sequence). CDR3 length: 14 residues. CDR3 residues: CASSQTATNTGAFF. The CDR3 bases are TGTGCCAGCAGCCAGACAGCGACGAACACTGGAGCTTTCTTT.

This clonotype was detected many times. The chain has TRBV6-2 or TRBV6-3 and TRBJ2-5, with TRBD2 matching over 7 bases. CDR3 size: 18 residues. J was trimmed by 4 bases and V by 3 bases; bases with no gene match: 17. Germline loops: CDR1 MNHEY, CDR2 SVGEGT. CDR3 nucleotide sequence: TGTGCCAGCAGTTATGAGGTTGGCGGGAGAGCCAGACGAGAGACCCAGTACTTC. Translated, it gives CASSYEVGGRARRETQYF.

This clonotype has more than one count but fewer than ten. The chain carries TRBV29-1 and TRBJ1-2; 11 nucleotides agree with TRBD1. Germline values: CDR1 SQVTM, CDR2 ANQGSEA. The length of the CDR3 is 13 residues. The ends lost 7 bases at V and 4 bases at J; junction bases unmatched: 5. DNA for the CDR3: TGCAGCGCTACTGGACAGGGGGCCTATGGCTACACCTTC. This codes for CSATGQGAYGYTF.

The DNA for the CDR3 is TGTGCCAGCACCGGGGAAGGGGCAGGACTGTACAATGAGCAGTTCTTC. It yields the protein CASTGEGAGLYNEQFF. The chain combines TRBV9 with TRBJ2-1; possibly TRBD1 or TRBD2 for D (5 bases each). V dropped 6 bases and J dropped 4 bases, with 20 bases sitting between them. The CDR3 is made up of 16 amino acids. Germline CDR1 SGDLS, CDR2 YYNGEE.

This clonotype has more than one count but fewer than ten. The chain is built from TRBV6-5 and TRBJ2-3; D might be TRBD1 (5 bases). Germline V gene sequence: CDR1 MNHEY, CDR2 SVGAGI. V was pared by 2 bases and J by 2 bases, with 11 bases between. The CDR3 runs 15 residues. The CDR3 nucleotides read TGTGCCAGCAGTTACGCAGGGCGTCCCACAGATACGCAGTATTTT. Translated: CASSYAGRPTDTQYF.

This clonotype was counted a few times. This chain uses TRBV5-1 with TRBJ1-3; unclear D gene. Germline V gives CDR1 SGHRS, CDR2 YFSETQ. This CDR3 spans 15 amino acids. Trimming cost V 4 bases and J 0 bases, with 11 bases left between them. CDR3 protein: CASSPARSSGNTIYF. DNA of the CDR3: TGCGCCAGCAGCCCCGCCCGGAGCTCTGGAAACACCATATATTTT.

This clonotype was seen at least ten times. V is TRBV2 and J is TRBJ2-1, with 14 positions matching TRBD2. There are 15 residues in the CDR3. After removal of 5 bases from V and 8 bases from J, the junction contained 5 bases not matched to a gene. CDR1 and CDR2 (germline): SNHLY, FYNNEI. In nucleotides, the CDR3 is TGTGCCAGCAGTTGGACTAGCGGGAGGACGGATGAGCAGTTCTTC. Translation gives CASSWTSGRTDEQFF.

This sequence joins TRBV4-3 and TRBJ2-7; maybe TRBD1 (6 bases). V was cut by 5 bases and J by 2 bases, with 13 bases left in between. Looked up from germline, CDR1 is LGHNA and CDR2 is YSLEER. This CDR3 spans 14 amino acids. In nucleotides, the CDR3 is TGCGCCAGCAGCTACGGGACACAGACCTACGAGCAGTACTTC. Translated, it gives CASSYGTQTYEQYF.

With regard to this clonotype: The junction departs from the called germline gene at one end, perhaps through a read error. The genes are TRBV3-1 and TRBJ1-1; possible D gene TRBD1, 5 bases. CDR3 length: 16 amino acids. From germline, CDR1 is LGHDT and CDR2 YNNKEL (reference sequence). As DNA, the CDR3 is TGCGCCAGCAGGCCTCGGGGCGCAATTGGGAACACTGAAGCTTTCTTT. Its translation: CASRPRGAIGNTEAFF.

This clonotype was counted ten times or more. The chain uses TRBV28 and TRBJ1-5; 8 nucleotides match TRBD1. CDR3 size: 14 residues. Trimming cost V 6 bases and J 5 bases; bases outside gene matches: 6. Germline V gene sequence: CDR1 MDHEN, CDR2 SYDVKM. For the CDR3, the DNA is TGTGCCAGCAGACCCAGGGGGCGCGATCAGCCCCAGCATTTT. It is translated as CASRPRGRDQPQHF.